What follows are 9 T cell receptor beta chains derived from one specimen sequenced in a study of shared clonotypes between healthy human individuals. Libraries were prepared by immunoSEQ multiplex PCR; TCRdb keeps only in-frame clonotypes and omits some of them. Among approximately 620,000 clones listed, more than 95% were seen once. Input material: naive CD4+ T cells sorted from blood. Described subset: CD45RA+ positively selected. The source of these receptors is a woman in her 30s in good health.

V and J are TRBV4-1 and TRBJ1-6; D is uncertain. Germline V gene lookup returns CDR1 MGHRA and CDR2 YSYEKL. The CDR3 has 13 amino acids. V dropped 0 bases and J dropped 9 bases, with 6 bases sitting between them. CDR3 residues: CASSQDRSSPLHF. Here the CDR3 DNA reads TGCGCCAGCAGCCAAGATCGGAGTTCACCCCTCCACTTT.

The chain couples TRBV6-1 to TRBJ1-4; D may be TRBD1 (6 bases). Germline V gene lookup returns CDR1 MNHNS and CDR2 SASEGT. V was clipped by 5 bases and J by 3 bases, with 10 bases between them. CDR3 length: 14 residues. The CDR3 sequence: CASSTRGPNEKLFF. The CDR3 DNA is TGTGCCAGCAGTACCCGGGGGCCTAATGAAAAACTGTTTTTT.

A remark on this clone: The sample holds other DNA sequences that translate to the same CDR3. The chain couples TRBV6-5 to TRBJ1-2; D uncertain. Germline V gene lookup returns CDR1 MNHEY and CDR2 SVGAGI. CDR3 length: 14 residues. Trimming left V 0 bases short and J 3 bases short, with 8 bases between. The chain's CDR3 is CASSYSPQDYGYTF. The CDR3 nucleotides are TGTGCCAGCAGTTACTCCCCGCAGGACTATGGCTACACCTTC.

The V call is TRBV19, the J call TRBJ2-7; D possibly corresponds to TRBD1 (7 bases). This CDR3 region has 13 residues. Germline lookup yields CDR1 LNHDA and CDR2 SQIVND (reference sequence). The germline V and J ends were trimmed by 5 bases and 2 bases, with 10 bases remaining between them. The CDR3 loop reads CASSAGQTYEQYF. The CDR3 region has the DNA TGTGCCAGTAGTGCGGGACAGACCTACGAGCAGTACTTC.

The chain recombines TRBV19 with TRBJ2-7, with D unresolved. V lost 11 bases to trimming and J lost 5 bases, with 7 bases between them. The CDR3 covers 9 residues. Germline CDR1 LNHDA, CDR2 SQIVND (reference sequence). The CDR3 coding sequence is TGTGCCTCCTATAACGAGCAGTACTTC. Its translation is CASYNEQYF.

V usage is TRBV5-1 and J usage is TRBJ2-7, with D unresolved. Germline loops: CDR1 SGHRS, CDR2 YFSETQ. The CDR3 length is 13 residues. The V end lost 7 bases, the J end lost 3 bases, and 14 bases lay between the germline ends. CDR3 loop: CASSPLNSYEQYF. In nucleotides, the CDR3 is TGCGCCAGCTCCCCGCTCAACAGCTACGAGCAGTACTTC.

The rearrangement joins TRBV30 to TRBJ2-5; D is unresolved. Germline V gene sequence: CDR1 GTSNPN, CDR2 SVGIG (reference sequence). The V end lost 8 bases, the J end lost 11 bases, and 24 bases lay between the germline ends. The CDR3 consists of 13 residues. The CDR3 bases are TGTGCCGGACGCACCCCAGGAGCTACGGAGCAGTACTTC. This gives the protein CAGRTPGATEQYF.

The chain is built from TRBV6-5 and TRBJ1-5; D uncertain. The CDR3 loop spans 13 amino acids. Germline V CDR1 and CDR2: MNHEY, SVGAGI. V lost 4 bases and J lost 5, with 9 bases in between. The CDR3 sequence: CASSWGQDQPQHF. CDR3 DNA sequence: TGTGCCAGCAGTTGGGGTCAAGATCAGCCCCAGCATTTT.

The rearrangement joins TRBV11-2 to TRBJ2-7; 11 bases line up with TRBD2. V dropped 4 bases and J dropped 7; count of bases not matched to a gene: 6. The CDR3 runs to 14 residues. Per the germline V gene, CDR1 is SGHAT and CDR2 is FQNNGV. This CDR3 is CASSSTTSGVEQYF. In nucleotides, the CDR3 is TGTGCCAGCAGCTCCACGACTAGCGGGGTAGAGCAGTACTTC.